Below are 9 T cell receptor beta chains sequenced from a single sample in a study of long-term antiretroviral therapy in people with HIV. Survey-level immunoSEQ v3.0 assays were run. Assay used: immunoSEQ multiplex PCR; TCRdb lists only in-frame clones, some missing. The top ten hold less than 6% of the sample, which has tens of thousands of clones, around 84% seen once. This specimen consisted of unsorted PBMCs, obtained 0.8 years after starting antiretroviral therapy. These receptors all come from a woman between 25 and 40 years old with HIV.

This clone was detected once. This chain links TRBV5-1 with TRBJ2-3; the D gene could be TRBD1 or TRBD2 (5 bases each). The ends were cut back, 4 bases at V and 0 bases at J, with 18 bases in the middle. Germline CDR1 is SGHRS and CDR2 is YFSETQ. The CDR3 has 17 residues. The CDR3 DNA sequence: TGCGCCAGCAGCCGCCTGGGGGTCCCAGCTAGCACAGATACGCAGTATTTT. This sequence encodes CASSRLGVPASTDTQYF. The full variable domain, rest sourced from reference TRBV5-1 and TRBJ2-3, is KAGVTQTPRYLIKTRGQQVTLSCSPISGHRSVSWYQQTPGQGLQFLFEYFSETQRNKGNFPGRFSGRQFSNSRSEMNVSTLELGDSALYLCASSRLGVPASTDTQYFGPGTRLTVL.

The rearrangement uses TRBV10-1 and TRBJ1-1; D is possibly TRBD1 (5 bases). The CDR3 runs to 13 residues. The germline gives CDR1 WNHNN, CDR2 SYGVQD (reference sequence). The ends were cut back, 8 bases at V and 1 base at J, with 11 bases in the middle. In DNA, the CDR3 is TGCGCCAGCCAGGACACTGCGAACACTGAAGCTTTCTTT. Its protein is CASQDTANTEAFF.

The chain employs TRBV6-1 and TRBJ1-5, with a weak D call TRBD1 (6 bases). CDR3 size: 15 residues. Germline V gene sequence: CDR1 MNHNS, CDR2 SASEGT. With 6 bases removed from V and 3 bases from J, the gap between germline ends came to 15 bases. This CDR3 is CASRYRDMNNQPQHF. CDR3 bases: TGTGCCAGCAGATACAGGGACATGAACAATCAGCCCCAGCATTTT.

This sequence joins TRBV5-6 and TRBJ1-1; no reliable D call. Deletions cut 0 bases from V and 5 bases from J, with 8 bases between. Germline lookup yields CDR1 SGHDT and CDR2 YYEEEE. CDR3 length equals 13 residues. The DNA for the CDR3 is TGTGCCAGCAGCTTGGGGGTTTGGACTGAAGCTTTCTTT. Protein sequence: CASSLGVWTEAFF.

The genes are TRBV10-3 and TRBJ2-1, with 9 bases lining up with TRBD2. V trimming: 3 bases; J trimming: 0 bases; junction bases outside the gene matches: 6. The CDR3 covers 17 residues. Germline V gene data show CDR1 as ENHRY and CDR2 as SYGVKD. The CDR3 spells CAISDIAGESSYNEQFF. The CDR3 DNA reads TGTGCCATCAGTGACATAGCGGGGGAGAGCTCCTACAATGAGCAGTTCTTC.

The chain employs TRBV7-6 and TRBJ2-1, with TRBD1 identical over 7 bases. Germline lookup yields CDR1 SGHVS and CDR2 FNYEAQ. This CDR3 is 14 amino acids long. The J segment lost 7 bases and the V segment lost 3 bases, leaving 6 bases of the junction unmatched. The CDR3 DNA is TGTGCCAGCAGCTTCAGGACAGGCTGGAATGAGCAGTTCTTC. Amino acid sequence: CASSFRTGWNEQFF.

J is TRBJ2-7 and V is TRBV5-6; TRBD2 might be the D (5 bases). CDR3 length equals 14 residues. CDR1 is SGHDT, CDR2 YYEEEE, per germline. Trimming cost V 0 bases and J 3 bases, with 10 bases left between them. The CDR3 is CASSLGRGLYEQYV. The CDR3 bases are TGTGCCAGCAGCTTGGGCCGGGGTCTCTACGAGCAGTACGTC.

CDR3: CASRLRDVSNQPQHF. The CDR3 DNA reads as TGTGCCAGCAGGTTGAGGGACGTTAGCAATCAGCCCCAGCATTTT. The chain recombines TRBV27 with TRBJ1-5; perhaps TRBD1 as D (5 bases). The CDR3 runs 15 residues. Germline CDR1 MNHEY, CDR2 SMNVEV (reference sequence). The V and J ends lost 6 bases and 0 bases respectively, with 12 bases between them.

V usage is TRBV14 and J usage is TRBJ2-1, with a weak D call TRBD2 (5 bases). CDR3 size: 16 residues. Trimming pared 1 base from V and 0 bases from J, leaving 10 bases between. Germline loops: CDR1 SGHDN, CDR2 FVKESK. CDR3 sequence (DNA): TGTGCCAGCAGCCAAGTTGGCGGGTTCTCCTACAATGAGCAGTTCTTC. As protein: CASSQVGGFSYNEQFF.